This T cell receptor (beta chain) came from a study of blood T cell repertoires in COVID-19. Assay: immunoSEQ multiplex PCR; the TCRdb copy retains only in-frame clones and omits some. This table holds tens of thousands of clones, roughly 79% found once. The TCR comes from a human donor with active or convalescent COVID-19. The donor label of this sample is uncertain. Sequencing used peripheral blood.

CDR3 amino acids: CASSLGLAGADTQYF. The CDR3 nucleotides are TGTGCCAGCAGCTTAGGTCTAGCGGGAGCAGATACGCAGTATTTT. The chain uses TRBV11-3 and TRBJ2-3, with 10 bases that match TRBD2. CDR1 is SGHNT, CDR2 YENEEA, per germline. This CDR3 region has 15 residues. V gave up 1 base and J gave up 4 bases; unmatched junction bases: 2.